Below are 12 T cell receptor beta chains sequenced from a single sample in a study of shared clonotypes between healthy human individuals. The data were produced by immunoSEQ multiplex PCR, yet TCRdb's version contains in-frame clones alone and is incomplete. This sample has millions of clones, with approximately 95% found just once. The sequenced sample consisted of naive CD4+ T cells from PBMCs. The subset: CD45RA+ positively selected. These receptors were collected from a man aged 18 to 30 in good health. Some clones in this sample may be carry-over from other donors' samples.

The V and J genes are TRBV28 and TRBJ1-3; no definite D call. Trimming pared 4 bases from V and 0 bases from J, leaving 10 bases between. Germline V gene data show CDR1 as MDHEN and CDR2 as SYDVKM. The CDR3 length is 15 residues. This CDR3 reads CASSSQGFSGNTIYF. The DNA of the CDR3 is TGTGCCAGCAGTTCCCAAGGATTCTCTGGAAACACCATATATTTT.

The chain uses TRBV21-1 and TRBJ2-1; the table's D call TRBD2 went unverified against the DNA. TRBV21-1 is a documented pseudogene. The CDR3 is 17 residues long. CDR3 loop: CASSKARRDGHYNEQFF. The CDR3 bases are TGTGCCAGCAGCAAAGCACGGCGGGACGGCCACTACAATGAGCAGTTCTTC.

The genes are TRBV7-8 and TRBJ2-1; 8 nucleotides align to TRBD2. The CDR3 runs to 15 residues. After removal of 3 bases from V and 4 bases from J, the junction contained 5 bases not matched to a gene. Germline CDR1 is SGHVS and CDR2 is FQNEAQ. The CDR3 spells CASSFLAGPYNEQFF. CDR3 coding DNA: TGTGCCAGCAGCTTCTTAGCGGGACCGTACAATGAGCAGTTCTTC.

J is TRBJ2-7 and V is TRBV6-5, with 7 nucleotides matching TRBD2. The germline V gene has CDR1 MNHEY and CDR2 SVGAGI. The CDR3 covers 15 residues. V lost 5 bases, J lost 0 bases, and 7 bases stayed unmatched. The CDR3 DNA sequence: TGTGCCAGCAGTCCCCCAGGGACTATCTCCTACGAGCAGTACTTC. As protein: CASSPPGTISYEQYF.

V and J are TRBV4-3 and TRBJ1-2, with D tentatively TRBD1 (6 bases). CDR1 LGHNA and CDR2 YSLEER come from the germline V gene. This CDR3 has 15 residues. The V end lost 0 bases, the J end lost 5 bases, and 13 bases lay between the germline ends. CDR3 DNA: TGCGCCAGCAGCCAAGAGATCGGGGGCTGGTATGGCTACACCTTC. Translating it yields CASSQEIGGWYGYTF.

The V and J genes are TRBV9 and TRBJ2-3; D is unresolved. The CDR3 length is 15 residues. With 0 bases removed from V and 0 bases from J, the gap between germline ends came to 8 bases. Germline CDR1 and CDR2: SGDLS and YYNGEE. In DNA form, the CDR3 reads TGTGCCAGCAGCGTAGAACCCCTGAGCACAGATACGCAGTATTTT. Translation: CASSVEPLSTDTQYF.

This clone has just one count. V usage is TRBV2 and J usage is TRBJ2-3; D gene ambiguous. V shed 7 bases and J shed 0 bases, with 20 bases lying between them. Germline CDR1 reads SNHLY; CDR2 reads FYNNEI. The CDR3 extends over 17 amino acids. As DNA, the CDR3 is TGTGCCAGCAATGATGAGAGGTTGACGGTTAGCACAGATACGCAGTATTTT. Translated, it gives CASNDERLTVSTDTQYF.

The chain employs TRBV7-2 and TRBJ2-1; D gene uncertain. V lost 4 bases and J lost 6, with 13 bases in between. The CDR3 is 14 residues long. Germline values: CDR1 SGHTA, CDR2 FQGNSA. This CDR3 reads CASSSIRSSNEQFF. DNA of the CDR3: TGTGCCAGCAGCTCGATCCGGTCTAGCAATGAGCAGTTCTTC.

This chain uses TRBV15 with TRBJ2-3; 7 bases match TRBD1. The CDR3 loop spans 14 amino acids. V was clipped by 0 bases and J by 8 bases; unmatched bases: 5. CDR1 is LNHNV and CDR2 is YYDKDF in the germline V gene (reference sequence). The CDR3 sequence is CATSRDNRGRTQYF. In nucleotides, the CDR3 is TGTGCCACCAGCAGAGATAATAGGGGGCGTACGCAGTATTTT.

This chain links TRBV6-6 with TRBJ1-2; D may be TRBD1 (6 bases). This CDR3 is built from 15 residues. Germline V lookup: CDR1 MNHNY, CDR2 SVGAGI (reference sequence). V lost 2 bases and J lost 5, with 15 bases in between. The CDR3 reads CASSYPSRDKYGYTF. CDR3 DNA sequence: TGTGCCAGCAGTTACCCGTCCCGGGACAAGTATGGCTACACCTTC.

The chain combines TRBV4-1 with TRBJ1-2; no definite D call. The CDR3 runs to 14 residues. Germline V lookup: CDR1 MGHRA, CDR2 YSYEKL. Trimming shortened V by 4 bases and J by 0 bases, and 9 bases separated the two germline ends. The CDR3 DNA follows: TGCGCCAGCAGCCTAGCCGGAGCTAACTATGGCTACACCTTC. It specifies CASSLAGANYGYTF.

This rearrangement joins TRBV28 to TRBJ1-2; weak D call: TRBD1 (6 bases). From germline, CDR1 is MDHEN and CDR2 SYDVKM. This CDR3 region has 14 residues. Trimming stripped 8 bases from V and 8 bases from J, with 21 bases between. CDR3 amino acids: CASGPSPGARGYTF. CDR3 coding DNA: TGTGCCAGCGGCCCTTCGCCGGGGGCGAGAGGCTACACCTTC.